This is a list of T cell receptor beta chains from one sample in a study of technical replicates of blood from a handful of donors. Method: immunoSEQ multiplex PCR; TCRdb's copy keeps in-frame clones and lacks some. Of 95,000 to 100,000 clones in the sample, around 96% were seen once. Sequencing input: T cells isolated from PBMCs. These receptors originate from a human donor in good health. Each CDR3 is given with its conserved first and last residue. D genes are given only for firm matches. Clone sizes are given selectively: once, few, many, or a class where the clone is expanded.

D: TRBD2
V: TRBV30
J: TRBJ2-1
size: -
DNA: TGTGCCTGGACGAACGAAGGACTAGCACGAAGCTCCTACAATGAGCAGTTCTTC
CDR3: CAWTNEGLARSSYNEQFF

D: TRBD2
V: TRBV4-1
J: TRBJ2-7
size: -
DNA: TGCGCCAGCAGCCACCCGGGGCGGGAGAAATACGAGCAGTACTTC
CDR3: CASSHPGREKYEQYF

D: -
V: TRBV21-1
J: TRBJ1-3
size: -
DNA: TGTGCCAGCAGCATCTCCGGGACAGGGTACGGAAACACCATATATTTT
CDR3: CASSISGTGYGNTIYF

D: TRBD2
V: TRBV5-4
J: TRBJ2-7
size: -
DNA: TGTGCCAGCAGCGCCCAACTAGCGGGGGGCGGGGACGAGCAGTACTTC
CDR3: CASSAQLAGGGDEQYF

D: TRBD2
V: TRBV14
J: TRBJ2-1
size: -
DNA: TGTGCCAGCAGTCTTCGAGCGGGAACTCACAATGAGCAGTTCTTC
CDR3: CASSLRAGTHNEQFF

D: TRBD1
V: TRBV5-1
J: TRBJ1-2
size: few
DNA: TGCGCCAGCAGCTTGGTTGAAGGGGGCCCCTATGGCTACACCTTC
CDR3: CASSLVEGGPYGYTF

D: TRBD1
V: TRBV5-1
J: TRBJ2-3
size: -
DNA: TGCGCCAGCAGCTTACAGGGGACAGATACGCAGTATTTT
CDR3: CASSLQGTDTQYF

D: TRBD2
V: TRBV5-1
J: TRBJ2-3
size: -
DNA: TGCGCCAGCAGCTTCGGGGGGACAGATACGCAGTATTTT
CDR3: CASSFGGTDTQYF

D: -
V: TRBV30
J: TRBJ2-6
size: -
DNA: TGTGCCTCAGGATCTGGGGCCAACGTCCTGACTTTC
CDR3: CASGSGANVLTF

D: -
V: TRBV29-1
J: TRBJ1-1
size: -
DNA: TGCAGCGTTGAACTGGGGGCCGCTGAAGCTTTCTTT
CDR3: CSVELGAAEAFF

D: -
V: TRBV7-9
J: TRBJ1-3
size: -
DNA: TGTGCCAGCAGCTTTCAGGTCCCTGGAAACACCATATATTTT
CDR3: CASSFQVPGNTIYF

D: -
V: TRBV27
J: TRBJ2-7
size: -
DNA: TGTGCCAGCAGCTCAGGAAATTACGAGCAGTACTTC
CDR3: CASSSGNYEQYF

D: TRBD1
V: TRBV4-1
J: TRBJ2-4
size: -
DNA: TGCGCCAGCAGCCAAGTGTCGACAGGGGCAGATATCATTCAGTACTTC
CDR3: CASSQVSTGADIIQYF

D: TRBD2
V: TRBV5-1
J: TRBJ2-1
size: -
DNA: TGCGCCAGCAGCTCCCCCCCGGGCGGGAGTGGCAATGAGCAGTTCTTC
CDR3: CASSSPPGGSGNEQFF

D: -
V: TRBV27
J: TRBJ2-6
size: -
DNA: TGTGCCAGCAGTTTCGGGGGTCCTCCTGGGGCCAACGTCCTGACTTTC
CDR3: CASSFGGPPGANVLTF

D: TRBD2
V: TRBV5-4
J: TRBJ2-7
size: -
DNA: TGTGCCAGCAGCTTGGAGCGGGGAATAGCCTACGAGCAGTACTTC
CDR3: CASSLERGIAYEQYF

D: -
V: TRBV7-8
J: TRBJ1-2
size: -
DNA: TGTGCCAGCAGCCCTTCCCGGGAAACCAACTATGGCTACACCTTC
CDR3: CASSPSRETNYGYTF

D: -
V: TRBV30
J: TRBJ1-2
size: once
DNA: TGTGCCTGGAGTGTTTCGGGGGGCGGTTGGTCGAACTATGGCTACACCTTC
CDR3: CAWSVSGGGWSNYGYTF

D: -
V: TRBV5-1
J: TRBJ2-7
size: -
DNA: TGCGCCAGCAGCCCGACTCCATTGGCCTACGAGCAGTACTTC
CDR3: CASSPTPLAYEQYF

D: TRBD1
V: TRBV11-2
J: TRBJ2-5
size: -
DNA: TGTGCCAGCAGCTTAGGGAGGACAGGGGGCTGGGAGACCCAGTACTTC
CDR3: CASSLGRTGGWETQYF

D: -
V: TRBV7-8
J: TRBJ1-5
size: -
DNA: TGTGCCAGCAGCTCCCATCCGCAGGGCAGGAGCAATCAGCCCCAGCATTTT
CDR3: CASSSHPQGRSNQPQHF

D: TRBD1
V: TRBV10-1
J: TRBJ2-7
size: -
DNA: TGCGCCAGCAGTCACGGGACAGGGGCTCCACGAAACTCCTACGAGCAGTACTTC
CDR3: CASSHGTGAPRNSYEQYF

D: -
V: TRBV5-1
J: TRBJ2-3
size: -
DNA: TGCGCCAGCAGCTTGGGGGACTTTTCTAGCACAGATACGCAGTATTTT
CDR3: CASSLGDFSSTDTQYF

D: -
V: TRBV5-4
J: TRBJ1-3
size: -
DNA: TGTGCCAGCAGCTTGGAGCCATCTGGAAACACCATATATTTT
CDR3: CASSLEPSGNTIYF

D: -
V: TRBV19
J: TRBJ1-4
size: -
DNA: TGTGCCAGTAGTATGCAGGGGCGTCGGGAAAAACTGTTTTTT
CDR3: CASSMQGRREKLFF

D: TRBD2
V: TRBV2
J: TRBJ2-5
size: -
DNA: TGTGCCAGCAGAGGGACTAGCGGGAGTGCCCAAGAGACCCAGTACTTC
CDR3: CASRGTSGSAQETQYF

D: TRBD1
V: TRBV29-1
J: TRBJ1-2
size: -
DNA: TGCAGCGTCGAGCGAGGGACAGGGTCTGGCTACACCTTC
CDR3: CSVERGTGSGYTF

D: -
V: TRBV4-1
J: TRBJ1-5
size: -
DNA: TGCGCCAGCAGCCACCTATTTACAGGGCAGAATCAGCCCCAGCATTTT
CDR3: CASSHLFTGQNQPQHF

D: -
V: TRBV5-1
J: TRBJ1-1
size: -
DNA: TGCGCCAGCAGCCCCCTAGGTAGCACTGAAGCTTTCTTT
CDR3: CASSPLGSTEAFF

D: TRBD1
V: TRBV6-5
J: TRBJ1-3
size: -
DNA: TGTGCCGGAGGGACAGGGACAGGAAACACCATATATTTT
CDR3: CAGGTGTGNTIYF

D: TRBD2
V: TRBV2
J: TRBJ2-2
size: -
DNA: TGTGCCAGCAGTGAAGGCGCCTGGCGGGGGGCCAACACCGGGGAGCTGTTTTTT
CDR3: CASSEGAWRGANTGELFF

D: -
V: TRBV6-5
J: TRBJ2-7
size: -
DNA: TGTGCCAGCAGTCCCGGGATCCCCCCTGACGAGCAGTACTTC
CDR3: CASSPGIPPDEQYF

D: TRBD1
V: TRBV4-1
J: TRBJ2-7
size: -
DNA: TGCGCCAGCAGCCACCGCCGGGACAGGGGGAACTCCTCCTACGAGCAGTACTTC
CDR3: CASSHRRDRGNSSYEQYF

D: -
V: TRBV5-1
J: TRBJ1-5
size: -
DNA: TGCGCCAGCAGCTTGGGAGGGTTAAATCAGCCCCAGCATTTT
CDR3: CASSLGGLNQPQHF

D: TRBD2
V: TRBV20-1
J: TRBJ2-7
size: -
DNA: TGCAGTGTCCTAGCGGGCTACGAGCAGTACTTC
CDR3: CSVLAGYEQYF

D: -
V: TRBV7-2
J: TRBJ2-1
size: -
DNA: TGTGCCAGCAGCTTTGTGGGAGCGTCCTACAATGAGCAGTTCTTC
CDR3: CASSFVGASYNEQFF